Presented here are 27 T cell receptor beta chains from one specimen sequenced in a study of blood T cell repertoires in COVID-19. TCRdb's copy holds only in-frame clones and misses some; the assay was immunoSEQ multiplex PCR. The sample lists some 70,000 clones; about 87% were seen once. Material for sequencing was peripheral blood. These receptors all stem from a woman older than 75 with active COVID-19.

V gene TRBV19 combines with J gene TRBJ1-1; a weak D match, TRBD1 (6 bases). Trimming removed 10 bases from V and 1 base from J, with 16 bases in between. The germline V gene has CDR1 LNHDA and CDR2 SQIVND (reference sequence). This CDR3 is built from 14 residues. The CDR3 DNA reads as TGTGCCACAAAAACAGGGCACGCGAACACTGAAGCTTTCTTT. It specifies CATKTGHANTEAFF.

V gene TRBV29-1 combines with J gene TRBJ1-1, with D possibly TRBD1 on 5 matching bases. CDR3 size: 15 residues. Trimming removed 7 bases at V and 1 base at J, with 19 bases between. CDR1 is SQVTM and CDR2 is ANQGSEA in the germline V gene. The CDR3 loop is CSALTGLHQNTEAFF. The CDR3 coding sequence is TGCAGCGCACTAACGGGACTCCACCAGAACACTGAAGCTTTCTTT. The whole variable domain, filled in from reference TRBV29-1 and TRBJ1-1, reads SAVISQKPSRDICQRGTSLTIQCQVDSQVTMMFWYRQQPGQSLTLIATANQGSEATYESGFVIDKFPISRPNLTFSTLTVSNMSPEDSSIYLCSALTGLHQNTEAFFGQGTRLTVV.

This clone was counted once. The CDR3 region has the DNA TGTGCCAGCAGCGCCGGACAGGGGGCGAGGGAGACCCAGTACTTC. Amino acids: CASSAGQGARETQYF. The J gene is TRBJ2-5, the V gene TRBV5-6; 11 nucleotides align to TRBD1. Germline loops: CDR1 SGHDT, CDR2 YYEEEE. V was pared by 4 bases and J by 5 bases, with 7 bases of the junction left unmatched. CDR3 length: 15 amino acids.

The count of this clone is one. The gene calls are TRBV5-4 and TRBJ2-5; TRBD2 agrees at 11 bases. Looked up from germline, CDR1 is SGHNT and CDR2 is YYREEE (reference sequence). After removal of 4 bases from V and 5 bases from J, the junction contained 10 bases not matched to a gene. The CDR3 extends over 16 amino acids. The CDR3 reads CASSRRLLAGEETQYF. The DNA of the CDR3 is TGTGCCAGCAGCCGCCGTTTACTAGCGGGAGAGGAGACCCAGTACTTC.

The gene calls are TRBV6-2 or TRBV6-3 and TRBJ2-7; the D is unclear. CDR3 size: 10 residues. Germline V gene sequence: CDR1 MNHEY, CDR2 SVGEGT. Trimming removed 2 bases at V and 12 bases at J, with 8 bases between. CDR3 amino acids: CASSYIRLYF. For the CDR3, the DNA is TGTGCCAGCAGTTACATCCGTCTGTACTTC.

The chain joins TRBV5-4 to TRBJ2-3; TRBD2 matches at 13 bases. The CDR3 is 16 amino acids. Germline V CDR1 and CDR2: SGHNT, YYREEE (reference sequence). V was clipped by 3 bases and J by 4 bases; unmatched bases: 5. The CDR3 spells CASSSGLAGPPDTQYF. The CDR3 nucleotides read TGTGCCAGCAGCTCGGGACTAGCGGGACCCCCAGATACGCAGTATTTT.

The gene calls are TRBV5-6 and TRBJ2-7; tentative D call: TRBD2 (5 bases). Per the germline V gene, CDR1 is SGHDT and CDR2 is YYEEEE. V lost 3 bases to trimming and J lost 1 base, with 20 bases between them. The length of the CDR3 is 17 residues. The CDR3 loop is CASSSTGGGRGSYEQYF. The CDR3 DNA follows: TGTGCCAGCAGCTCGACTGGTGGTGGGAGAGGGTCCTACGAGCAGTACTTC.

The V and J genes are TRBV7-9 and TRBJ1-4; maybe TRBD1 (6 bases). Trimming stripped 5 bases from V and 5 bases from J, with 12 bases between. The germline gives CDR1 SEHNR, CDR2 FQNEAQ (reference sequence). CDR3 length equals 14 residues. The CDR3 region has the DNA TGTGCCAGCAGCCCACAGGGACGGAATGAAAAACTGTTTTTT. It encodes CASSPQGRNEKLFF.

This clone was found once. DNA of the CDR3: TGTGCCAGCAGCCGAGGTTTGGACACCGGGGAGCTGTTTTTT. Translating gives CASSRGLDTGELFF. The chain has TRBV6-5 and TRBJ2-2; no reliable D call. V was trimmed by 6 bases and J by 3 bases, leaving 11 bases between them. CDR1 is MNHEY and CDR2 is SVGAGI in the germline V gene. This CDR3 comprises 14 residues.

V gene TRBV6-5 combines with J gene TRBJ2-7; 10 nucleotides line up with TRBD2. The CDR3 is 13 residues long. V shed 8 bases and J 12 bases; nucleotides not matched to a gene: 13. CDR1 is MNHEY and CDR2 is SVGAGI in the germline V gene. The CDR3 sequence is CASGASGRQLSYF. In nucleotides, the CDR3 is TGTGCCAGCGGGGCTAGCGGGAGACAACTATCGTACTTC.

This sequence joins TRBV7-2 and TRBJ2-1; D perhaps matches TRBD1 (5 bases). The germline CDR1 and CDR2 sequences are SGHTA and FQGNSA. V was clipped by 0 bases and J by 5 bases, with 5 bases between them. This CDR3 has 13 residues. CDR3 DNA sequence: TGTGCCAGCAGCTTAGCCAGGGACAATGAGCAGTTCTTC. Its translation is CASSLARDNEQFF. Together with reference TRBV7-2 and TRBJ2-1, the CDR3 gives the full variable domain: GAGVSQSPSNKVTEKGKDVELRCDPISGHTALYWYRQSLGQGLEFLIYFQGNSAPDKSGLPSDRFSAERTGGSVSTLTIQRTQQEDSAVYLCASSLARDNEQFFGPGTRLTVL.

The chain uses TRBV19 and TRBJ1-6; the D gene is possibly TRBD1 (6 bases). Deletions cut 4 bases from V and 6 bases from J, with 13 bases between. Germline lookup yields CDR1 LNHDA and CDR2 SQIVND (reference sequence). The CDR3 consists of 15 residues. In DNA, the CDR3 is TGTGCCAGTAGTACACAACAGGGAATTAATTCACCCCTCCACTTT. It is translated as CASSTQQGINSPLHF.

The CDR3 DNA reads as TGTGCCAGTAGTATAGGACTTTATGGGGGGAATGAGCAGTTCTTC. The encoded protein is CASSIGLYGGNEQFF. This chain joins TRBV19 and TRBJ2-1; D is perhaps TRBD2 (6 bases). The CDR3 is 15 residues long. CDR1 is LNHDA and CDR2 is SQIVND in the germline V gene (reference sequence). The V end was cut by 1 base, the J end by 7 bases, with 14 bases between.

The table lists this clone with a count of one. The chain couples TRBV2 to TRBJ2-3, with TRBD2 matching over 11 bases. This CDR3 is 16 amino acids long. The J segment lost 2 bases and the V segment lost 4 bases, leaving 5 bases of the junction unmatched. Germline CDR1 and CDR2: SNHLY and FYNNEI. This CDR3 is CASSAQLAGVTDTQYF. In DNA, the CDR3 is TGTGCCAGCAGTGCACAACTAGCGGGAGTCACAGATACGCAGTATTTT. The whole variable domain, remainder taken from reference TRBV2 and TRBJ2-3, is EPEVTQTPSHQVTQMGQEVILRCVPISNHLYFYWYRQILGQKVEFLVSFYNNEISEKSEIFDDQFSVERPDGSNFTLKIRSTKLEDSAMYFCASSAQLAGVTDTQYFGPGTRLTVL.

The chain recombines TRBV5-4 with TRBJ2-7; TRBD2 matches at 9 bases. Germline assignment: CDR1 SGHNT and CDR2 YYREEE (reference sequence). The CDR3 spans 15 residues. The J segment lost 3 bases and the V segment lost 3 bases, leaving 7 bases of the junction unmatched. The CDR3 sequence is CASSSPSGNLYEQYF. The CDR3 DNA reads as TGTGCCAGCAGCTCCCCTAGCGGGAACCTCTACGAGCAGTACTTC.

The V call is TRBV7-3, the J call TRBJ2-3, with a weak D call TRBD2 (6 bases). The germline V gene encodes CDR1 SGHTA and CDR2 FQGTGA. Trimming removed 3 bases at V and 5 bases at J, with 12 bases between. This CDR3 has 14 residues. The DNA of the CDR3 is TGTGCCAGCAGCTTCGGGACTTTAGGAGATACGCAGTATTTT. The encoded protein is CASSFGTLGDTQYF.

The chain recombines TRBV18 with TRBJ2-1; D is possibly TRBD2 (6 bases). Germline V lookup: CDR1 KGHSH, CDR2 LQKENI. The CDR3 spans 14 residues. The V end lost 2 bases, the J end lost 7 bases, and 12 bases lay between the germline ends. The CDR3 spells CASSPGGGRNEQFF. The CDR3 coding sequence is TGTGCCAGCTCACCAGGTGGGGGGAGGAATGAGCAGTTCTTC.

CDR3 protein: CASSWWGVRTEAFF. The CDR3 nucleotides are TGTGCCAGCAGCTGGTGGGGGGTTCGAACTGAAGCTTTCTTT. The V gene is TRBV5-4, the J gene TRBJ1-1; the D gene is possibly TRBD1 (5 bases). The CDR3 covers 14 residues. The V gene's germline CDR1 is SGHNT and CDR2 YYREEE (reference sequence). Trimming cost V 3 bases and J 5 bases, with 14 bases left between them. Together with reference TRBV5-4 and TRBJ1-1, the CDR3 gives the full variable domain: ETGVTQSPTHLIKTRGQQVTLRCSSQSGHNTVSWYQQALGQGPQFIFQYYREEENGRGNFPPRFSGLQFPNYSSELNVNALELDDSALYLCASSWWGVRTEAFFGQGTRLTVV.

The chain carries TRBV6-1 and TRBJ2-1; the D gene is possibly TRBD1 (7 bases). The CDR3 is made up of 16 amino acids. Germline CDR1 reads MNHNS; CDR2 reads SASEGT. V was cut by 4 bases and J by 5 bases, with 18 bases left in between. CDR3 in amino acids: CASSGLQGGLNNEQFF. CDR3 DNA sequence: TGTGCCAGCAGTGGTTTGCAGGGGGGACTTAACAATGAGCAGTTCTTC.

This rearrangement joins TRBV4-3 to TRBJ2-5; D not resolved. The CDR3 consists of 13 residues. CDR1 and CDR2 (germline): LGHNA, YSLEER. The V and J ends lost 1 base and 5 bases respectively, with 8 bases between them. CDR3 amino acids: CASSQATGETQYF. CDR3 DNA sequence: TGCGCCAGCAGCCAAGCGACCGGGGAGACCCAGTACTTC.

The chain combines TRBV30 with TRBJ2-5; D remains unclear. The germline gives CDR1 GTSNPN, CDR2 SVGIG (reference sequence). The V gene lost 0 bases and the J gene lost 5 bases, with 10 bases spanning the gap. This CDR3 spans 13 amino acids. CDR3 loop: CAWSVRGTETQYF. Written as DNA, the CDR3 is TGTGCCTGGAGTGTACGCGGAACGGAGACCCAGTACTTC.

The chain has TRBV18 and TRBJ1-3; 8 nucleotides line up with TRBD1. The CDR3 contains 14 residues. V lost 3 bases and J lost 2; bases outside the gene matches: 0. Germline CDR1 reads KGHSH; CDR2 reads LQKENI. DNA for the CDR3: TGTGCCAGCTCACCGGACAGGGCTGGAAACACCATATATTTT. Encoded protein: CASSPDRAGNTIYF.

The chain carries TRBV7-8 and TRBJ2-5; D is possibly TRBD2 (6 bases). This CDR3 is built from 14 residues. With 1 base removed from V and 5 bases from J, the gap between germline ends came to 11 bases. Germline V gene sequence: CDR1 SGHVS, CDR2 FQNEAQ. The chain's CDR3 is CASSLVGGMETQYF. CDR3 sequence (DNA): TGTGCCAGCAGCTTAGTTGGGGGGATGGAGACCCAGTACTTC. The complete variable domain, with remaining parts taken from reference TRBV7-8 and TRBJ2-5, reads GAGVSQSPRYKVAKRGQDVALRCDPISGHVSLFWYQQALGQGPEFLTYFQNEAQLDKSGLPSDRFFAERPEGSVSTLKIQRTQQEDSAVYLCASSLVGGMETQYFGPGTRLLVL.

The chain employs TRBV29-1 and TRBJ2-1, with D tentatively TRBD2 (6 bases). Trimming stripped 6 bases from V and 2 bases from J, with 14 bases between. CDR3 length equals 14 residues. The germline V gene has CDR1 SQVTM and CDR2 ANQGSEA. The CDR3 DNA is TGCAGCGTCGCGGGGTCAGCCACCTACAATGAGCAGTTCTTC. Translated, it gives CSVAGSATYNEQFF.

The chain joins TRBV5-4 to TRBJ1-6; the D gene is possibly TRBD1 (6 bases). Germline V gives CDR1 SGHNT, CDR2 YYREEE (reference sequence). This CDR3 is 15 amino acids long. Trimming shortened V by 1 base and J by 4 bases, and 9 bases separated the two germline ends. CDR3 protein: CASSLQQGYNSPLHF. The CDR3 bases are TGTGCCAGCAGCTTGCAGCAGGGGTATAATTCACCCCTCCACTTT.

The CDR3 nucleotides are TGTGCCAGCAGAGAGCTAGCGGGAGTTAGGAACGAGCAGTACTTC. Encoded protein: CASRELAGVRNEQYF. The chain is built from TRBV2 and TRBJ2-7; 10 positions agree with TRBD2. The trim removed 6 bases at V and 5 bases at J, leaving 10 bases unmatched. This CDR3 contains 15 residues. Germline CDR1 and CDR2: SNHLY and FYNNEI.

The chain uses TRBV7-2 and TRBJ1-2; weak D call: TRBD1 (5 bases). In germline, CDR1 is SGHTA, CDR2 FQGNSA. The CDR3 totals 16 residues. Trimming took off 5 bases at V and 4 bases at J, with 20 bases between the two ends. This chain's CDR3 is CASSPRQSPQGYGYTF. In DNA form, the CDR3 reads TGTGCCAGCAGCCCCAGACAGTCCCCTCAGGGCTATGGCTACACCTTC.